This TCR beta chain appears in the sequencing data of a study of T cell changes during pregnancy in multiple sclerosis. Only in-frame clones appear in the TCRdb table, and some are missing; sequencing was by immunoSEQ multiplex PCR. The profile covers 70,000 to 95,000 clones, with around 93% appearing a single time and less than 2.5% taken by the ten largest. The CDR3 runs to 18 residues. Germline trimming cut 2 bases from V and 0 bases from J; bases unmatched to any gene: 5. The V gene's germline CDR1 is MNHNS and CDR2 SASEGT. This chain joins TRBV6-1 and TRBJ1-4, with 11 positions matching TRBD1. The sequence was collected from a female donor with multiple sclerosis, enrolled in a pregnancy study. Sequenced material: peripheral blood, taken in the third trimester of pregnancy. The CDR3 nucleotides read TGTGCCAGCAGTGAAAGGACAGGGGGCTTCTCAACTAATGAAAAACTGTTTTTT. It encodes CASSERTGGFSTNEKLFF.